This T cell receptor (beta chain) came from a study of T-cell reconstitution after alpha-beta-depleted transplantation in children. Unique molecular identifiers were incorporated into the prepared TCRbeta library. Using its own MiXCR run on the PCR reads, TCRdb lists one record per CDR3 protein. In the table there are more than 15,000 distinct CDR3 sequences, roughly 8.2% of which are singletons. Regarding the study as a whole: Reportedly, alpha-beta T cells present about two months post-transplant originated from several hundred expanded clones of graft origin.

This CDR3 has 16 amino acids. Trimming removed 5 bases from V and 5 bases from J, with 22 bases in between. Germline values: CDR1 SGHTA, CDR2 FQGNSA. This clonotype came up many times. Its antigen is unidentified. The source material was PBMCs, mostly from graft donor cells, sampled 60 days after TCRalphabeta/CD19-depleted stem cell transplant. This sequence was found in a boy younger than two who had a stem cell transplant for Wiskott-Aldrich syndrome, so the T cells may come from the graft donor. The chain combines TRBV7-2 with TRBJ2-7, with D tentatively TRBD1 (6 bases). CDR3: CASSTSPPRGVHEQYF. In DNA, the CDR3 is TGTGCCAGCAGCACGTCCCCGCCCAGGGGTGTCCACGAGCAGTACTTC.